Shown below are 16 T cell receptor beta chains from a single sample sequenced in a study of PD-1 blockade in mismatch repair-deficient tumors. Assay: immunoSEQ multiplex PCR; the TCRdb copy retains only in-frame clones and omits some. The sample carries around 120,000 clones, 85% to 90% recorded once. The source material was peripheral blood, sampled approximately 69 weeks after starting pembrolizumab. These receptors were collected from an adult with mismatch repair-deficient cancer.

With respect to this clone: A junction end diverges from the germline sequence, so it may reflect a read error. The chain combines TRBV7-7 with TRBJ2-2; TRBD2 matches 9 bases. The germline V gene encodes CDR1 SSHAT and CDR2 FNYEAQ (reference sequence). This CDR3 has 19 amino acids. Here the CDR3 DNA reads TGTGCTAGCAGCAGACGTGTGGAGATAGCGGGAGAGGGGACCGGGGAGCTGTTTTTT. Amino acid sequence: CASSRRVEIAGEGTGELFF.

CDR3 protein: CASSYSQNYEQYF. CDR3 DNA sequence: TGTGCCAGCAGTTACTCGCAGAACTACGAGCAGTACTTC. V gene TRBV6-5 combines with J gene TRBJ2-7; D is ambiguous. Germline V CDR1 and CDR2: MNHEY, SVGAGI. This CDR3 contains 13 residues. V was cut by 0 bases and J by 3 bases, with 6 bases left in between.

This chain joins TRBV2 and TRBJ1-5; 9 nucleotides match TRBD1. The CDR3 is 15 residues long. With 5 bases clipped from V and 3 bases from J, the junction kept 5 bases outside the gene matches. CDR1 is SNHLY and CDR2 is FYNNEI in the germline V gene. The CDR3 loop is CASSPEQGANQPQHF. The CDR3 nucleotides read TGTGCCAGCAGTCCGGAACAGGGGGCCAATCAGCCCCAGCATTTT.

The V and J genes are TRBV13 and TRBJ2-1; 12 nucleotides agree with TRBD2. From germline, CDR1 is PRHDT and CDR2 FYEKMQ (reference sequence). J gave up 8 bases and V 4 bases, and 3 bases lay outside the gene matches. The CDR3 consists of 14 residues. As DNA, the CDR3 is TGTGCCAGCAGCTGGGGGACTAGCGGGTATGAGCAGTTCTTC. The encoded protein is CASSWGTSGYEQFF.

This clone was recorded only once. The chain has TRBV5-1 and TRBJ2-7; weak D call: TRBD1 (5 bases). Germline V gene sequence: CDR1 SGHRS, CDR2 YFSETQ. Trimming left V 4 bases short and J 4 bases short, with 21 bases between. The CDR3 has 16 residues. Written as DNA, the CDR3 is TGCGCCAGCAGCAAACTCAGGGAAGCGCCGGTGTACGAGCAGTACTTC. This sequence encodes CASSKLREAPVYEQYF.

The V and J genes are TRBV29-1 and TRBJ2-5; TRBD2 aligns across 15 bases. The CDR3 length is 15 residues. Germline V gene data show CDR1 as SQVTM and CDR2 as ANQGSEA. With V trimmed by 6 bases and J by 5 bases, 7 bases remained unmatched. The DNA for the CDR3 is TGCAGCGTCAGGGGACTAGCGGGAGGTGGGGAGACCCAGTACTTC. It translates to CSVRGLAGGGETQYF.

The genes are TRBV4-2 and TRBJ1-4; 7 nucleotides line up with TRBD1. There are 15 residues in the CDR3. Trimming at V came to 3 bases and at J to 5 bases, leaving 6 bases not matched to a gene. The V gene's germline CDR1 is LGHNA and CDR2 YNFKEQ. The CDR3 here is CASSQPGQQNEKLFF. The CDR3 DNA sequence: TGTGCCAGCAGCCAGCCGGGACAGCAAAATGAAAAACTGTTTTTT.

This chain links TRBV6-5 with TRBJ2-3; the D gene is possibly TRBD2 (5 bases). This CDR3 has 13 residues. The ends were cut back, 8 bases at V and 2 bases at J, with 11 bases in the middle. CDR1 is MNHEY and CDR2 is SVGAGI in the germline V gene. The CDR3 spells CASSRAFTDTQYF. The CDR3, as DNA: TGTGCCAGCTCGCGGGCTTTCACAGATACGCAGTATTTT.

This clone has only one observation. This rearrangement joins TRBV6-6 to TRBJ2-5, with D perhaps matching TRBD2 (5 bases). The germline V and J ends were trimmed by 6 bases and 4 bases, with 15 bases remaining between them. CDR1 MNHNY and CDR2 SVGAGI come from the germline V gene (reference sequence). The CDR3 length is 14 residues. The CDR3 DNA is TGTGCCAGCAGAACGTTGAGGGCCTCAGAGACCCAGTACTTC. This gives the protein CASRTLRASETQYF.

V usage is TRBV7-3 and J usage is TRBJ2-3, with TRBD1 matching over 7 bases. J lost 8 bases, V lost 5 bases, and 10 bases had no gene match. Per the germline V gene, CDR1 is SGHTA and CDR2 is FQGTGA. CDR3 size: 14 residues. The CDR3 DNA is TGTGCCAGCAGCCTCCGGGACAGTCAATCTACGCAGTATTTT. Translation: CASSLRDSQSTQYF.

The chain links TRBV4-3 to TRBJ1-3; D unresolved. The CDR3 runs to 15 residues. Germline assignment: CDR1 LGHNA and CDR2 YSLEER. V lost 2 bases to trimming and J lost 3 bases, with 11 bases between them. The CDR3 reads CASSQLLPGGNTIYF. Written as DNA, the CDR3 is TGCGCCAGCAGCCAACTCTTGCCAGGTGGAAACACCATATATTTT.

This clone was seen only once. This CDR3 reads CASSLDRTEAFF. In nucleotides, the CDR3 is TGCGCCAGCAGCCTAGACCGTACTGAAGCTTTCTTT. V is TRBV5-1 and J is TRBJ1-1; no firm D call. The germline V gene has CDR1 SGHRS and CDR2 YFSETQ. The V end lost 4 bases, the J end lost 5 bases, and 9 bases lay between the germline ends. This CDR3 contains 12 residues.

V is TRBV2 and J is TRBJ2-3, with 7 bases lining up with TRBD2. This CDR3 contains 12 residues. V dropped 6 bases and J dropped 4; count of bases not matched to a gene: 1. Per the germline V gene, CDR1 is SNHLY and CDR2 is FYNNEI. DNA of the CDR3: TGTGCCAGCAGAGCGGGATCAGATACGCAGTATTTT. This translates into CASRAGSDTQYF.

This chain uses TRBV6-5 with TRBJ2-3, with D possibly matching TRBD1 (6 bases). The CDR3 is made up of 15 amino acids. Trimming took 3 bases from V and 6 from J, leaving 16 bases between them. CDR1 MNHEY and CDR2 SVGAGI come from the germline V gene. CDR3 sequence (DNA): TGTGCCAGCAGTTATTCAGGGACACCACGGGATACGCAGTATTTT. Protein product: CASSYSGTPRDTQYF.

The chain is built from TRBV19 and TRBJ1-1; D is perhaps TRBD1 (5 bases). Germline-derived CDR1 and CDR2 are LNHDA and SQIVND (reference sequence). The CDR3 length is 16 residues. The germline V and J ends were trimmed by 0 bases and 3 bases, with 14 bases remaining between them. The CDR3 is CASSIEGEGGHTEAFF. As DNA, the CDR3 is TGTGCCAGTAGTATAGAAGGGGAGGGAGGGCACACTGAAGCTTTCTTT.

This clone was recorded once. This sequence joins TRBV4-3 and TRBJ2-3, with D perhaps matching TRBD2 (5 bases). V lost 0 bases to trimming and J lost 2 bases, with 9 bases between them. There are 15 residues in the CDR3. Germline V gene sequence: CDR1 LGHNA, CDR2 YSLEER. CDR3 DNA: TGCGCCAGCAGCCAAGATCGTAGCGACACAGATACGCAGTATTTT. It specifies CASSQDRSDTDTQYF.